This T cell receptor (beta chain) originates from a study of beta chain features in type 1 diabetes. Study conclusions and caveats: All four CD4+ subsets from Type 1 diabetes patients carried moderately but significantly shorter TCRB CDR3s.

Trimming cost V 6 bases and J 5 bases; bases outside gene matches: 11. From germline, CDR1 is MDHEN and CDR2 SYDVKM. The CDR3 contains 15 residues. As to this clone: Antigen unknown.

Sequenced material consisted of expressed TCRB transcripts (all of the isolated RNA was reverse transcribed). Profiling relied on immunoSEQ multiplex PCR, and the TCRdb table lists in-frame clones only, not all of them. The repertoire includes tens of thousands of clones, 65% to 80% of them detected once, and more than 1.5% sits in the top ten. The chain combines TRBV28 with TRBJ2-7; 9 nucleotides line up with TRBD1. Sequencing input: Tregs from blood. This sequence was found in a young man with type 1 diabetes. Some clones in this sample may be carry-over from other donors' samples. CDR3 in amino acids: CASSQGGTGLHEQYF. The CDR3 DNA is TGTGCCAGCAGCCAAGGCGGGACAGGGTTGCACGAGCAGTACTTC.